This T cell receptor beta chain appears in the sequencing data of a study of cytomegalovirus exposure and HLA in healthy donors. Germline CDR1 reads MNHEY; CDR2 reads SMNVEV (reference sequence). The CDR3 is 16 amino acids. V lost 3 bases to trimming and J lost 1 base; unmatched junction nucleotides: 4. The PCR made use of 60 Vbeta and 13 Jbeta primers. TCRdb's copy holds only in-frame clones and misses some; the assay was immunoSEQ multiplex PCR. The sample lists about 82,000 clones, over 70% seen once, with 20% to 25% in the top ten. The gene calls are TRBV27 and TRBJ2-3, with TRBD2 identical over 10 bases. Specimen: PBMCs. This clonotype was obtained from a man in his thirties or forties in good health and CMV-seropositive. In nucleotides, the CDR3 is TGTGCCAGCAGTTTCGCAGCGGGGGGGGGCACAGATACGCAGTATTTT. Its protein is CASSFAAGGGTDTQYF.